Listed below are T cell receptor beta chains from one sample, sequenced in a study of cytomegalovirus exposure and HLA in healthy donors. Profiled with immunoSEQ multiplex PCR; TCRdb holds only in-frame clones, not every one. This sample has more than 150,000 clones, with just under 80% found just once. Sequencing was carried out using PBMCs. These receptors originate from a woman aged 45-65 years in good health and CMV-seropositive. CDR3s include the opening cysteine and the closing phenylalanine or tryptophan. A D gene is named only where the DNA matches it firmly. Expanded clones get a size class; other rows say once, few or many, or leave the size out.

V gene: TRBV11-2; D gene: .; clone size: .; J gene: TRBJ2-1; CDR3 protein: CASSLRASGNEQFF; CDR3 DNA: TGTGCCAGCAGCTTAAGAGCGTCCGGCAATGAGCAGTTCTTC
V gene: TRBV9; D gene: .; clone size: .; J gene: TRBJ1-3; CDR3 protein: CASSVVQWIMDTIYF; CDR3 DNA: TGTGCCAGCAGCGTAGTACAGTGGATAATGGACACCATATATTTT
V gene: TRBV5-4; D gene: TRBD2; clone size: .; J gene: TRBJ2-1; CDR3 protein: CASSRASGGAAYNEQFF; CDR3 DNA: TGTGCCAGCAGCAGGGCTAGCGGGGGGGCCGCCTACAATGAGCAGTTCTTC
V gene: TRBV4-2; D gene: .; clone size: .; J gene: TRBJ2-7; CDR3 protein: CASSRGQPYEQYF; CDR3 DNA: TGTGCCAGCAGCCGCGGCCAACCCTACGAGCAGTACTTC
V gene: TRBV7-2; D gene: .; clone size: .; J gene: TRBJ2-2; CDR3 protein: CASSLWQGNTGELFF; CDR3 DNA: TGTGCCAGCAGCTTATGGCAGGGAAACACCGGGGAGCTGTTTTTT
V gene: TRBV18; D gene: .; clone size: .; J gene: TRBJ2-3; CDR3 protein: CASSPSSGDTQYF; CDR3 DNA: TGTGCCAGCTCACCATCATCCGGGGATACGCAGTATTTT
V gene: TRBV5-1; D gene: TRBD2; clone size: .; J gene: TRBJ2-6; CDR3 protein: CASSAGSGANRGSGANVLTF; CDR3 DNA: TGCGCCAGCAGCGCGGGCAGCGGGGCAAACAGAGGCTCTGGGGCCAACGTCCTGACTTTC
V gene: TRBV27; D gene: TRBD2; clone size: .; J gene: TRBJ2-5; CDR3 protein: CASSFASGRIQETQYF; CDR3 DNA: TGTGCCAGCAGTTTCGCTAGCGGGAGGATCCAAGAGACCCAGTACTTC
V gene: TRBV7-2; D gene: TRBD2; clone size: .; J gene: TRBJ2-1; CDR3 protein: CATSSGRGSYNEQFF; CDR3 DNA: TGTGCCACCTCGAGCGGGAGAGGTTCCTACAATGAGCAGTTCTTC
V gene: TRBV5-1; D gene: .; clone size: many; J gene: TRBJ1-3; CDR3 protein: CASSVGEASGNTIYF; CDR3 DNA: TGCGCCAGCAGCGTGGGAGAAGCCTCTGGAAACACCATATATTTT
V gene: TRBV11-3; D gene: TRBD2; clone size: once; J gene: TRBJ2-3; CDR3 protein: CASSPGLEYRTDTQYF; CDR3 DNA: TGTGCCAGCAGCCCGGGACTAGAATACCGCACAGATACGCAGTATTTT
V gene: TRBV11-3; D gene: .; clone size: .; J gene: TRBJ1-4; CDR3 protein: CASSLPRPVLFF; CDR3 DNA: TGTGCCAGCAGCTTACCCAGGCCAGTACTGTTTTTT
V gene: TRBV4-2; D gene: .; clone size: .; J gene: TRBJ1-6; CDR3 protein: CASSQELRDRSSPLHF; CDR3 DNA: TGTGCCAGCAGCCAAGAGCTTCGGGATCGCAGTTCACCCCTCCACTTT
V gene: TRBV7-9; D gene: .; clone size: .; J gene: TRBJ1-5; CDR3 protein: CASSSQGQPQHF; CDR3 DNA: TGTGCCAGCAGCTCGCAGGGTCAGCCCCAGCATTTT
V gene: TRBV25-1; D gene: TRBD1; clone size: .; J gene: TRBJ1-6; CDR3 protein: CASSRTGYNSPLHF; CDR3 DNA: TGTGCCAGCAGTAGGACAGGGTATAATTCACCCCTCCACTTT
V gene: TRBV28; D gene: .; clone size: .; J gene: TRBJ1-1; CDR3 protein: CASTSLFAGSTEAFF; CDR3 DNA: TGTGCCAGCACCTCTCTCTTTGCGGGTTCCACTGAAGCTTTCTTT
V gene: TRBV7-2; D gene: .; clone size: .; J gene: TRBJ2-1; CDR3 protein: CASSFDRSYNEQFF; CDR3 DNA: TGTGCCAGCAGCTTCGACAGGTCCTACAATGAGCAGTTCTTC
V gene: TRBV6-5; D gene: TRBD2; clone size: .; J gene: TRBJ2-2; CDR3 protein: CASSFQRGGNTGELFF; CDR3 DNA: TGTGCCAGCAGTTTCCAGCGGGGGGGCAACACCGGGGAGCTGTTTTTT
V gene: TRBV5-8; D gene: .; clone size: .; J gene: TRBJ2-2; CDR3 protein: CASSLSGVNTGELFF; CDR3 DNA: TGTGCCAGCAGCTTGTCCGGGGTGAACACCGGGGAGCTGTTTTTT
V gene: TRBV7-2; D gene: TRBD1; clone size: .; J gene: TRBJ1-2; CDR3 protein: CASSPDRGDYGYTF; CDR3 DNA: TGTGCCAGCAGTCCGGACAGGGGTGACTATGGCTACACCTTC
V gene: TRBV7-2; D gene: TRBD1; clone size: .; J gene: TRBJ1-4; CDR3 protein: CASSSGTGVEKLFF; CDR3 DNA: TGTGCCAGCAGCTCCGGGACAGGAGTTGAAAAACTGTTTTTT
V gene: TRBV5-6; D gene: .; clone size: .; J gene: TRBJ2-1; CDR3 protein: CASSVGLSAYNEQFF; CDR3 DNA: TGTGCCAGCAGCGTGGGGCTGAGCGCCTACAATGAGCAGTTCTTC
V gene: TRBV2; D gene: TRBD2; clone size: .; J gene: TRBJ2-3; CDR3 protein: CASRASGSTDTQYF; CDR3 DNA: TGTGCCAGCAGGGCTAGCGGGAGCACAGATACGCAGTATTTT
V gene: TRBV18; D gene: .; clone size: .; J gene: TRBJ1-2; CDR3 protein: CASSPATASNHGYTF; CDR3 DNA: TGTGCCAGCTCACCGGCGACAGCTAGTAACCATGGCTACACCTTC
V gene: TRBV7-2; D gene: TRBD1; clone size: .; J gene: TRBJ2-7; CDR3 protein: CASRPPQGGFTYEQYF; CDR3 DNA: TGTGCCAGCAGACCTCCCCAAGGGGGCTTTACCTACGAGCAGTACTTC
V gene: TRBV9; D gene: .; clone size: .; J gene: TRBJ2-5; CDR3 protein: CASTKVDAGTQYF; CDR3 DNA: TGTGCCAGCACCAAGGTGGATGCGGGGACCCAGTACTTC
V gene: TRBV5-6; D gene: .; clone size: .; J gene: TRBJ2-7; CDR3 protein: CASSLAGTGTYEQYF; CDR3 DNA: TGTGCCAGCAGCTTGGCCGGGACTGGCACCTACGAGCAGTACTTC
V gene: TRBV12-5; D gene: .; clone size: .; J gene: TRBJ2-1; CDR3 protein: CASGLADNEQFF; CDR3 DNA: TGTGCTAGTGGTTTGGCAGACAATGAGCAGTTCTTC
V gene: TRBV12-5; D gene: .; clone size: few; J gene: TRBJ1-5; CDR3 protein: CASGLGSYSNQPQHF; CDR3 DNA: TGTGCTAGTGGTTTGGGGAGTTATAGCAATCAGCCCCAGCATTTT
V gene: TRBV5-4; D gene: .; clone size: .; J gene: TRBJ2-1; CDR3 protein: CASSPGGLAVYNEQFF; CDR3 DNA: TGTGCCAGCAGCCCCGGGGGGCTAGCGGTCTACAATGAGCAGTTCTTC
V gene: TRBV28; D gene: .; clone size: .; J gene: TRBJ2-4; CDR3 protein: CASSLSRVQNIQYF; CDR3 DNA: TGTGCCAGCAGTTTATCGAGGGTCCAAAACATTCAGTACTTC
V gene: TRBV2; D gene: .; clone size: .; J gene: TRBJ2-1; CDR3 protein: CASRQGSNNEQFF; CDR3 DNA: TGTGCCAGCAGACAGGGTAGTAACAATGAGCAGTTCTTC
V gene: TRBV7-2; D gene: TRBD1; clone size: few; J gene: TRBJ2-2; CDR3 protein: CASSLLQFGQGLGLFF; CDR3 DNA: TGTGCCAGCAGCCTTCTGCAGTTCGGACAGGGTTTGGGGCTGTTTTTT
V gene: TRBV28; D gene: .; clone size: few; J gene: TRBJ2-5; CDR3 protein: CASSLRQGRRETQYF; CDR3 DNA: TGTGCCAGCAGTTTACGTCAGGGGCGCCGGGAGACCCAGTACTTC
V gene: TRBV7-6; D gene: TRBD1; clone size: .; J gene: TRBJ2-7; CDR3 protein: CASSFGTGSRGQYF; CDR3 DNA: TGTGCCAGCAGCTTTGGGACAGGGAGCCGAGGGCAGTACTTC
V gene: TRBV27; D gene: TRBD2; clone size: once; J gene: TRBJ2-3; CDR3 protein: CASSFRVWTSGGPSTDTQYF; CDR3 DNA: TGTGCCAGCAGTTTCAGAGTCTGGACTAGCGGGGGTCCTAGCACAGATACGCAGTATTTT
V gene: TRBV27; D gene: TRBD2; clone size: .; J gene: TRBJ2-7; CDR3 protein: CASSSSGGVFEQYF; CDR3 DNA: TGTGCCAGCAGTTCCAGCGGGGGAGTCTTCGAGCAGTACTTC
V gene: TRBV7-2; D gene: TRBD2; clone size: .; J gene: TRBJ2-7; CDR3 protein: CASSLVTSGSTTYEQYF; CDR3 DNA: TGTGCCAGCAGCTTGGTGACTAGCGGGAGTACAACCTACGAGCAGTACTTC
V gene: TRBV5-8; D gene: TRBD1; clone size: .; J gene: TRBJ1-1; CDR3 protein: CASSLTGRDTEAFF; CDR3 DNA: TGTGCCAGCTCCCTGACAGGGCGGGACACTGAAGCTTTCTTT
V gene: TRBV7-3; D gene: TRBD1; clone size: .; J gene: TRBJ1-2; CDR3 protein: CASSLTAGQGANGYTF; CDR3 DNA: TGTGCCAGCAGCTTAACGGCCGGACAGGGGGCTAATGGCTACACCTTC
V gene: TRBV5-1; D gene: TRBD1; clone size: .; J gene: TRBJ1-2; CDR3 protein: CASSPTGGNYGYTF; CDR3 DNA: TGCGCCAGCAGCCCGACAGGGGGCAACTATGGCTACACCTTC
V gene: TRBV2; D gene: .; clone size: .; J gene: TRBJ1-5; CDR3 protein: CASSELDSYQPQHF; CDR3 DNA: TGTGCCAGCAGTGAATTGGATAGCTATCAGCCCCAGCATTTT
V gene: TRBV4-1; D gene: TRBD1; clone size: .; J gene: TRBJ2-1; CDR3 protein: CASSQNLDREHEQFF; CDR3 DNA: TGCGCCAGCAGCCAAAACCTGGACAGGGAGCATGAGCAGTTCTTC
V gene: TRBV19; D gene: .; clone size: .; J gene: TRBJ1-3; CDR3 protein: CASSIDSGFSGNTIYF; CDR3 DNA: TGTGCCAGTAGTATAGATAGCGGTTTCTCTGGAAACACCATATATTTT
V gene: TRBV18; D gene: TRBD1; clone size: .; J gene: TRBJ2-7; CDR3 protein: CASSPTGTGSLEQYF; CDR3 DNA: TGTGCCAGCTCACCAACCGGGACAGGCAGTTTGGAGCAGTACTTC
V gene: TRBV30; D gene: .; clone size: .; J gene: TRBJ1-4; CDR3 protein: CAWKRGKLFF; CDR3 DNA: TGTGCCTGGAAGCGTGGAAAACTGTTTTTT